What follows is one T cell receptor (beta chain) and its context. The sample holds one count of this clone. No cognate antigen has been identified for it. There are no base qualities to consult, and no much larger clone falls within one base. This specimen comes from a study of blood T cell repertoires in COVID-19 (dated by TCRdb to 2019 to 2021). Looking at the study overall: Samples from collaborators originated in the United States, Italy and Spain and spanned both the acute and convalescent phases of COVID-19. The material from the prospective study consisted of cDNA or gDNA derived from T cells, B-cell-depleted T cells, or PBMCs. The repertoires were released in a freely available public database meant as a resource for research on the immune response to SARS-CoV-2. Subjects who had been exposed to COVID-19, were actively infected with it, or had recovered from it provided the deeply sampled blood TCRbeta repertoires that made up the dataset. A de-identified subject ID, COVID-19 status, age in years and sex were almost always included in the sample metadata. Samples were obtained from the ongoing ImmuneRACE study (first 160 participants) and from some 1,200 subjects provided by 6 global collaborators. HLA class I and class II types, where available, came from metadata supplied by the sample provider rather than from assay-based typing. Study-wide findings and limitations: Clinical and demographic metadata were provided uncurated, with the amount varying by source and participant.

The immunoSEQ Assay, a bias-controlled multiplex PCR, was used to amplify TCRbeta CDR3 regions from genomic DNA. The original pipeline was this. Within the assay, amplification of reference gene primers was used to estimate how many nucleated cells each sample contained. To quantify the absolute abundance of each unique TCRbeta CDR3 rearrangement, sequence reads were collapsed and filtered. For each sample, productive Simpson clonality was calculated as the square root of Simpson's diversity index over productive rearrangements. TCRdb took over this immuneACCESS table, retaining in-frame rearrangements with V and J assigned. Such tables are incomplete; in checked studies, under half of the missing clones stem from an unresolved V gene, and the remainder is unexplained. That table is the source of V, J and clone size, and D and trimming were worked out from the DNA. The sample data list roughly 370,000 clones, and about 86% of these were observed just once. The ten top clones hold roughly 9.4% of the sample.

From the germline V gene, CDR1 is SGHAT and CDR2 is FQNNGV. The CDR3 goes from the cysteine to the phenylalanine over 17 residues. Only CDR3 DNA remains: 51 bases, in frame from the first base. Germline trimming amounts to 3 bases on V and 2 bases on J, with 8 as the count of junction bases outside the gene matches. Participants in the prospective study were aged about 18 to 89 years, lived in over 20 United States geographic areas, and enrolled through a virtual design. Cohort assignment in the prospective study relied on participant-reported clinical history from a screening survey and a study questionnaire. Recovered participants in ImmuneRACE Cohort 3 were defined by two consecutive negative NP/OP PCR tests, clearance by a healthcare professional, or resolution of symptoms. Mobile phlebotomists in the prospective study collected whole blood, serum and a nasopharyngeal or oropharyngeal swab from every participant. Prospective study participants could optionally give additional blood draws and questionnaires over an approximately two-month period. Blood samples from the prospective study were shipped frozen or at room temperature prior to DNA extraction.

The material sequenced was PBMCs or T cells enriched from blood (not recorded which). The sequence was obtained from a woman in her fifties or sixties who had recovered from COVID-19. The V and J genes are TRBV11-2 and TRBJ2-5; the junction holds 11 bases that match TRBD2. The CDR3: CASSLDGLAGDQETQYF. The bases are TGTGCCAGCAGCTTGGACGGACTAGCGGGTGATCAAGAGACCCAGTACTTC.